This T cell receptor beta chain is drawn from a study of blood T cell repertoires in COVID-19. At the level of the study: From the United States, Italy and Spain came samples of acute and convalescent COVID-19. PBMCs, B-cell-depleted T cells, or T cells provided the cDNA or gDNA that made up the material.

TCRdb keeps only in-frame clones here, not all; method: immunoSEQ multiplex PCR. The sample holds about 80,000 clones; around 80% are singletons and the top ten take approximately 12%. The CDR3 runs 20 residues. V lost 4 bases, J lost 3 bases, and 28 bases lay in between. The V gene's germline CDR1 is KGHSH and CDR2 LQKENI. The chain has TRBV18 and TRBJ2-1; tentative D call: TRBD1 (6 bases). The sample comprised peripheral blood. The source is an elderly man with acute or convalescent COVID-19. Here the CDR3 DNA reads TGTGCCAGCTCACGAAACGATATAGGGGCAGGGGAAACTGTCTACAATGAGCAGTTCTTC. Residues: CASSRNDIGAGETVYNEQFF.